The clone carrying this TCR beta chain has a count of ten or more. This specimen belongs to a study of T cells in Graves' hyperthyroidism and ophthalmopathy. Patients aged 18 to 65 had newly diagnosed hyperthyroidism lasting under 2 months. Source material for PBMCs was roughly 10 ml fresh peripheral blood. The source material, RNA transcripts, was used to amplify TCR beta CDR3 regions. The HTBI set primed first-round TCR CDR3 RT-PCR. TCRdb used MiXCR to reprocess the multiplex PCR reads, holding one entry per CDR3 protein. The repertoire includes around 250,000 distinct CDR3 sequences, more than 14% of them detected once, and 10% to 15% sits in the top ten. Germline-derived CDR1 and CDR2 are MDHEN and SYDVKM. This CDR3 region has 16 residues. The ends were cut back, 5 bases at V and 2 bases at J, with 15 bases in the middle.

The TCR was taken from a woman between 40 and 55 years old with Graves' hyperthyroidism that later progressed to Graves' ophthalmopathy. The chain links TRBV28 to TRBJ2-2; D could derive from TRBD1 or TRBD2 (5 bases each). The sample taken for sequencing was blood. CDR3 nucleotide sequence: TGTGCCAGCAGTCCCCTAGGCCGGGGCAACACCGGGGAGCTGTTTTTT. It specifies CASSPLGRGNTGELFF.